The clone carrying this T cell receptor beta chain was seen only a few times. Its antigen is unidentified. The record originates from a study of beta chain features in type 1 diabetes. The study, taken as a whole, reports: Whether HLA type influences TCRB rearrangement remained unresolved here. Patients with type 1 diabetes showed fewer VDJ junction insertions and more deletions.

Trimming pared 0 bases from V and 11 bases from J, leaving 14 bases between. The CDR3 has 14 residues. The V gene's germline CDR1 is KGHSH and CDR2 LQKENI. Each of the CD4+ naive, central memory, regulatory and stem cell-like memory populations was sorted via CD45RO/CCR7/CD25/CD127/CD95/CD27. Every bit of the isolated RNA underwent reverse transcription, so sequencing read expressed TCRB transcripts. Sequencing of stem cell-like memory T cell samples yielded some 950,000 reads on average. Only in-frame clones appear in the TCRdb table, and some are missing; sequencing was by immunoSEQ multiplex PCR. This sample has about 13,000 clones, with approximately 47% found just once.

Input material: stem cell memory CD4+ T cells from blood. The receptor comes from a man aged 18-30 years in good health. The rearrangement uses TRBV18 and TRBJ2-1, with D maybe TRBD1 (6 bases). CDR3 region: CASSPPLGQIKQFF. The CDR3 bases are TGTGCCAGCTCACCACCCCTAGGACAGATTAAGCAGTTCTTC.